The rows below give T cell receptor beta chains drawn from one sample of a study of T cell repertoires in cytomegalovirus infection. MiXCR was run by TCRdb on the reads, yielding one entry per CDR3 protein. This table holds about 920,000 distinct CDR3 sequences, approximately 30% found once. The antigens for these receptors are not known. Sequences were derived from cultured CD8+ T cells from PBMCs, sampled from culture after CMV antigen stimulation. The receptor set was obtained from a human donor in good health (CMV status not recorded). Some clones in this sample may be carry-over from other donors' samples. Both conserved end residues are part of each CDR3. Each record gives: CDR3 DNA, CDR3 protein, D gene, clone size, V gene, J gene. A D gene is named only where the DNA matches it firmly. Rows may omit the clone size; those that give it use once, few, many or a size class.

CDR3nt: TGTGCCAGCCGGTCAGAAATTGCGGATACGCAGTATTTT
CDR3aa: CASRSEIADTQYF
d_gene: .
abundance: .
v_gene: TRBV2
j_gene: TRBJ2-3

CDR3nt: TGTGCCAGCAGCTTCCTAGGGGTCTCCTACAATGAGCAGTTCTTC
CDR3aa: CASSFLGVSYNEQFF
d_gene: .
abundance: many
v_gene: TRBV7-6
j_gene: TRBJ2-1

CDR3nt: TGTGCCAGCAGCTTACCGCACGGAAACAATGAGCAGTTCTTC
CDR3aa: CASSLPHGNNEQFF
d_gene: .
abundance: .
v_gene: TRBV5-5
j_gene: TRBJ2-1

CDR3nt: TGTGCCAGCAGGGCCGAGGGGTTTGACACTGAAGCTTTCTTT
CDR3aa: CASRAEGFDTEAFF
d_gene: .
abundance: .
v_gene: TRBV2
j_gene: TRBJ1-1

CDR3nt: TGTGCCAGCAAGCCGGCAGGCACCTACGAGCAGTACTTC
CDR3aa: CASKPAGTYEQYF
d_gene: .
abundance: .
v_gene: TRBV2
j_gene: TRBJ2-7

CDR3nt: TGTGCCAGCAGTTTCGACAGGCCAGGGTACTCTAATGAAAAACTGTTTTTT
CDR3aa: CASSFDRPGYSNEKLFF
d_gene: .
abundance: .
v_gene: TRBV12-3/TRBV12-4
j_gene: TRBJ1-4

CDR3nt: TGTGCCAGCAGCGCGGGACAGGGGGCTGACAAAAACATTCAGTACTTC
CDR3aa: CASSAGQGADKNIQYF
d_gene: TRBD1
abundance: .
v_gene: TRBV7-4
j_gene: TRBJ2-4

CDR3nt: TGTGCCATCAGTGACCGGGGGGGCGACAATGAGCAGTTCTTC
CDR3aa: CAISDRGGDNEQFF
d_gene: TRBD2
abundance: .
v_gene: TRBV10-3
j_gene: TRBJ2-1

CDR3nt: TGTGCCAGCAGCCAAGCGTGGGACAGGGACTATGGCTACACCTTC
CDR3aa: CASSQAWDRDYGYTF
d_gene: TRBD1
abundance: .
v_gene: TRBV3-1
j_gene: TRBJ1-2

CDR3nt: TGCGCCAGCAGCTCCACGAGAGACAGGGCCAAAAACATTCAGTACTTC
CDR3aa: CASSSTRDRAKNIQYF
d_gene: .
abundance: .
v_gene: TRBV5-1
j_gene: TRBJ2-4

CDR3nt: TGTGCCAGCAGGACAAATAGCAATCAGCCCCAGCATTTT
CDR3aa: CASRTNSNQPQHF
d_gene: .
abundance: few
v_gene: TRBV6-5
j_gene: TRBJ1-5

CDR3nt: TGTGCCACCAGCCCTGGGACAGGCGCCTACGAGCAGTACTTC
CDR3aa: CATSPGTGAYEQYF
d_gene: TRBD1
abundance: .
v_gene: TRBV15
j_gene: TRBJ2-7

CDR3nt: TGTGCTAGTGCCCCCGAATGGACAGATACGCAGTATTTT
CDR3aa: CASAPEWTDTQYF
d_gene: .
abundance: .
v_gene: TRBV12-5
j_gene: TRBJ2-3

CDR3nt: TGTGCCAGCAGTTTAGGTCAGATGTACTCTGGAAACACCATATATTTT
CDR3aa: CASSLGQMYSGNTIYF
d_gene: .
abundance: many
v_gene: TRBV28
j_gene: TRBJ1-3

CDR3nt: TGTGCCAGCAGTTACGCCGGGACGGGCGCAATCTACTATGGCTACACCTTC
CDR3aa: CASSYAGTGAIYYGYTF
d_gene: .
abundance: .
v_gene: TRBV6-2/TRBV6-3
j_gene: TRBJ1-2

CDR3nt: TGCAGTGCTAGAACCGGGACAGGTCCCTACGAGCAGTACTTC
CDR3aa: CSARTGTGPYEQYF
d_gene: TRBD1
abundance: .
v_gene: TRBV20-1
j_gene: TRBJ2-7

CDR3nt: TGTGCCAGCAGCTTATGGCCAGTGACCTACAATGAGCAGTTCTTC
CDR3aa: CASSLWPVTYNEQFF
d_gene: .
abundance: few
v_gene: TRBV11-1
j_gene: TRBJ2-1

CDR3nt: TGTGCCAGCAGTTACTCGATTAAAATCGGGCAGTTCTTC
CDR3aa: CASSYSIKIGQFF
d_gene: .
abundance: .
v_gene: TRBV6-6
j_gene: TRBJ2-1

CDR3nt: TGTGCCAGCAGCCCCGGTGTGGCCCGCACAGATACGCAGTATTTT
CDR3aa: CASSPGVARTDTQYF
d_gene: .
abundance: .
v_gene: TRBV11-3
j_gene: TRBJ2-3

CDR3nt: TGTGCCAGCAGTTACTCGAACGGGCGGGAGCAGTACTTC
CDR3aa: CASSYSNGREQYF
d_gene: .
abundance: .
v_gene: TRBV6-8
j_gene: TRBJ2-7

CDR3nt: TGTGCCATAGCGACCGCAGGGGTCCCTATTTACACTGAAGCTTTCTTT
CDR3aa: CAIATAGVPIYTEAFF
d_gene: .
abundance: many
v_gene: TRBV10-3
j_gene: TRBJ1-1

CDR3nt: TGCGCCAGCAGCCAAGCCCCCGGGCAGCCCCAGCATTTT
CDR3aa: CASSQAPGQPQHF
d_gene: .
abundance: .
v_gene: TRBV4-1
j_gene: TRBJ1-5

CDR3nt: TGTGCCAGCAGTTACCAAAACAGGGTAGGTTCTGAAGCTTTCTTT
CDR3aa: CASSYQNRVGSEAFF
d_gene: .
abundance: few
v_gene: TRBV25-1
j_gene: TRBJ1-1

CDR3nt: TGTAGTGCTAGAGATTTACAGGGGGCAGTGGAACTGTTTTTT
CDR3aa: CSARDLQGAVELFF
d_gene: TRBD1
abundance: .
v_gene: TRBV20-1
j_gene: TRBJ1-4

CDR3nt: TGTGCCAGCAGCGTAGAAGTCCAGGCTTTCTACAATGAGCAGTTCTTC
CDR3aa: CASSVEVQAFYNEQFF
d_gene: .
abundance: few
v_gene: TRBV9
j_gene: TRBJ2-1

CDR3nt: TGTGCCAGTAGTAGACTCAATGAGCAGTTCTTC
CDR3aa: CASSRLNEQFF
d_gene: .
abundance: .
v_gene: TRBV19
j_gene: TRBJ2-1

CDR3nt: TGTGCCAGCAGCCCATCCGGGGACAGGGATGGCTACACCTTC
CDR3aa: CASSPSGDRDGYTF
d_gene: TRBD1
abundance: few
v_gene: TRBV7-9
j_gene: TRBJ1-2

CDR3nt: TGTGCCACCAGCAGAGATTTTGGTATAGTGGCCAAAAACATTCAGTACTTC
CDR3aa: CATSRDFGIVAKNIQYF
d_gene: .
abundance: .
v_gene: TRBV15
j_gene: TRBJ2-4

CDR3nt: TGTGCCAGCAGCTATAGGGTTGGATCTGGAAACACCATATATTTT
CDR3aa: CASSYRVGSGNTIYF
d_gene: .
abundance: .
v_gene: TRBV7-2
j_gene: TRBJ1-3

CDR3nt: TGTGCCAGCAGCTCACGGGACAGGGAAGTGGACTATGGCTACACCTTC
CDR3aa: CASSSRDREVDYGYTF
d_gene: TRBD1
abundance: few
v_gene: TRBV7-9
j_gene: TRBJ1-2

CDR3nt: TGTGCCAGCAGTGAACAGGCTAGCGGGACCCGAAACACCGGGGAGCTGTTTTTT
CDR3aa: CASSEQASGTRNTGELFF
d_gene: TRBD2
abundance: many
v_gene: TRBV2
j_gene: TRBJ2-2

CDR3nt: TGCAGCGGGGGCACGGGAGAAAAACTGTTTTTT
CDR3aa: CSGGTGEKLFF
d_gene: .
abundance: .
v_gene: TRBV29-1
j_gene: TRBJ1-4

CDR3nt: TGTGCCATTAGAAGGGACACTGAAGCTTTCTTT
CDR3aa: CAIRRDTEAFF
d_gene: .
abundance: .
v_gene: TRBV10-3
j_gene: TRBJ1-1

CDR3nt: TGTGCCAGCAGTGCTAAAAGGACAGGGTCCGCCTACGAGCAGTACTTC
CDR3aa: CASSAKRTGSAYEQYF
d_gene: TRBD1
abundance: .
v_gene: TRBV25-1
j_gene: TRBJ2-7

CDR3nt: TGTGCCAGCAGCACCCGGGACAGGGGGTTTCCGAACACCGGGGAGCTGTTTTTT
CDR3aa: CASSTRDRGFPNTGELFF
d_gene: TRBD1
abundance: .
v_gene: TRBV7-4
j_gene: TRBJ2-2

CDR3nt: TGTGCCAGCAGCCAAGATGGGCTAGCGGGGTCCGGTGAGCAGTTCTTC
CDR3aa: CASSQDGLAGSGEQFF
d_gene: TRBD2
abundance: .
v_gene: TRBV4-2
j_gene: TRBJ2-1